Described below is a single T cell receptor beta chain sequence and its context. This record comes from a study of T cell changes during pregnancy in multiple sclerosis. TCRdb's copy holds only in-frame clones and misses some; the assay was immunoSEQ multiplex PCR. This table has fewer than 55,000 clones, around 90% appearing once. Germline CDR1 MNHNY, CDR2 SVGAGI (reference sequence). The J segment lost 5 bases and the V segment lost 11 bases, leaving 16 bases of the junction unmatched. This CDR3 contains 15 residues. The chain joins TRBV6-6 to TRBJ2-5; 8 nucleotides agree with TRBD2. This TCR was sampled from a female donor in good health, enrolled as a control in a pregnancy study. This material consisted of peripheral blood, taken in the second trimester of pregnancy. The CDR3 DNA follows: TGTGCCGCAACCGGGGGGGCCCCAAGCGGGGAGACCCAGTACTTC. Amino acids: CAATGGAPSGETQYF.